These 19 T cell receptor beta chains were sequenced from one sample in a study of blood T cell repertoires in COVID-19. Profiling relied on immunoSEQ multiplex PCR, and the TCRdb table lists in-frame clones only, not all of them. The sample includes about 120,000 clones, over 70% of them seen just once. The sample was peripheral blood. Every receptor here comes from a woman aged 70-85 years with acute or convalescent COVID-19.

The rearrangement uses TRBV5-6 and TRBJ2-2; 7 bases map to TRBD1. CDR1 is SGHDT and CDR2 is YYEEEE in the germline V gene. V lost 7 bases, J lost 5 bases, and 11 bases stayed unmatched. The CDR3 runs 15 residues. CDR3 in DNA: TGTGCCAGCCCCCGAGGGGGCGAGGGGACCGGGGAGCTGTTTTTT. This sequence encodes CASPRGGEGTGELFF.

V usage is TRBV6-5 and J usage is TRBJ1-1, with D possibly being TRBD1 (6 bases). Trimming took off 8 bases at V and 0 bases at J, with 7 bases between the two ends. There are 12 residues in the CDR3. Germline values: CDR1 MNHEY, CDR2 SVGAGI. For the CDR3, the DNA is TGTGCCAGCGACAGGATGAACACTGAAGCTTTCTTT. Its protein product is CASDRMNTEAFF.

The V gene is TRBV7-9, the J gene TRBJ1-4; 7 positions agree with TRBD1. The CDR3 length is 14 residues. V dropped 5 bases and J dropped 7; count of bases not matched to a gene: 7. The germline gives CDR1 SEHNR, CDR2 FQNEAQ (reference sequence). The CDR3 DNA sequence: TGTGCCAGCAGCCTAGGACAGGCGGGTGAAAAACTGTTTTTT. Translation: CASSLGQAGEKLFF.

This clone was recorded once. Here the CDR3 reads CASSLGQLRGAFF. Written as DNA, the CDR3 is TGTGCCAGCAGCTTAGGGCAGCTCCGCGGAGCTTTCTTT. V usage is TRBV7-9 and J usage is TRBJ1-1; D unclear. V dropped 1 base and J dropped 10 bases, with 13 bases sitting between them. The germline V gene has CDR1 SEHNR and CDR2 FQNEAQ (reference sequence). The CDR3 is made up of 13 amino acids.

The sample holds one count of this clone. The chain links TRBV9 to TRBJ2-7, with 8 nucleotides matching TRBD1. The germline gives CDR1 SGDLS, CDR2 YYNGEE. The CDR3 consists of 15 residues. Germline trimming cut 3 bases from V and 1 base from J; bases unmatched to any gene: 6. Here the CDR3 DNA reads TGTGCCAGCAGCGATGACAGGGGCGAGTCCTACGAGCAGTACTTC. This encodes CASSDDRGESYEQYF.

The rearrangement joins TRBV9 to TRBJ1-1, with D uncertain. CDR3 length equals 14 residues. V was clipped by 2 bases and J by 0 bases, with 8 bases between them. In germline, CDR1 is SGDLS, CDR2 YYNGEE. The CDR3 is CASSVGRMNTEAFF. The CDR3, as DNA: TGTGCCAGCAGCGTGGGCAGGATGAACACTGAAGCTTTCTTT.

The DNA for the CDR3 is TGTGCCAGCAGTCGGCGGGGGGACTTCTTCACAGATACGCAGTATTTT. Its protein product is CASSRRGDFFTDTQYF. The rearrangement joins TRBV4-2 to TRBJ2-3, with TRBD2 identical over 8 bases. Germline V gene data show CDR1 as LGHNA and CDR2 as YNFKEQ. The CDR3 is 16 amino acids. The J segment lost 2 bases and the V segment lost 6 bases, leaving 10 bases of the junction unmatched.

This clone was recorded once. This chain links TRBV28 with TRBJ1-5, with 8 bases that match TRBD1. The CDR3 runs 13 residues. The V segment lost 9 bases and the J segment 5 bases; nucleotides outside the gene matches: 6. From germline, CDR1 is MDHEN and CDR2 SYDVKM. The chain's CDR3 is CASTGGVDQPQHF. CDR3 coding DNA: TGTGCCAGTACAGGGGGTGTCGATCAGCCCCAGCATTTT.

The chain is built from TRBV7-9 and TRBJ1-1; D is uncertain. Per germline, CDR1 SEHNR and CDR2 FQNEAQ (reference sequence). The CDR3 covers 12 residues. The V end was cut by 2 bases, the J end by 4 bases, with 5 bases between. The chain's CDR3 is CASSLIITEAFF. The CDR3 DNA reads TGTGCCAGCAGCTTAATTATCACTGAAGCTTTCTTT.

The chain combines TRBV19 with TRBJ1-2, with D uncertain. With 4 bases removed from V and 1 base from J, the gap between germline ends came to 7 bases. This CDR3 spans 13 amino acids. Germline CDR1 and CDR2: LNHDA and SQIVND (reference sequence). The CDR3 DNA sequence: TGTGCCAGTAGTACGTTCCTTAACTATGGCTACACCTTC. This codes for CASSTFLNYGYTF. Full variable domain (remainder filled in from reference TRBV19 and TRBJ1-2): DGGITQSPKYLFRKEGQNVTLSCEQNLNHDAMYWYRQDPGQGLRLIYYSQIVNDFQKGDIAEGYSVSREKKESFPLTVTSAQKNPTAFYLCASSTFLNYGYTFGSGTRLTVV.

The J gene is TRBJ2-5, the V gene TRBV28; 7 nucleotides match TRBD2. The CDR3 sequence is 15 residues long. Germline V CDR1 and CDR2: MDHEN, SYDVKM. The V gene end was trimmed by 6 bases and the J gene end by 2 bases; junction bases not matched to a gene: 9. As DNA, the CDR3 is TGTGCCAGCAGGAATAGCGGGCGCCAACAAGAGACCCAGTACTTC. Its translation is CASRNSGRQQETQYF.

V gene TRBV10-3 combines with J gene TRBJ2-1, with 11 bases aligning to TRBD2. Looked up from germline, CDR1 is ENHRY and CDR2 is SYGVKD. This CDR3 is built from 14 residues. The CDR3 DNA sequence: TGTGCGTCCGCTACTAGCGGGGGAGACAATGAGCAGTTCTTC. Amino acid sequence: CASATSGGDNEQFF.

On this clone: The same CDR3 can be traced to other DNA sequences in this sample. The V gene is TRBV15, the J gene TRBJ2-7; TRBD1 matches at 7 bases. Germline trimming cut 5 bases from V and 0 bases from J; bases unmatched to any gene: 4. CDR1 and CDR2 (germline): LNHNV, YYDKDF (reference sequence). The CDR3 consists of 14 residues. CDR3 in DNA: TGTGCCACCAGCCGACAGGGCAGCTCCTACGAGCAGTACTTC. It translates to CATSRQGSSYEQYF.

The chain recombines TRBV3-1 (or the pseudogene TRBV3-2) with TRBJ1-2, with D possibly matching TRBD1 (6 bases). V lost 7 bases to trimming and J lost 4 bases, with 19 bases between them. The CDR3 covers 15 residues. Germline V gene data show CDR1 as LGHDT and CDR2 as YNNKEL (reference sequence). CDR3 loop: CASTRGGGAVYGYTF. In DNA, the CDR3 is TGTGCCAGCACCCGAGGGGGGGGCGCGGTCTATGGCTACACCTTC.

CDR3 residues: CASSSYLNTEAFF. CDR3 sequence (DNA): TGTGCCAGCAGTTCCTACTTGAACACTGAAGCTTTCTTT. This chain connects TRBV6-5 to TRBJ1-1; D is ambiguous. Germline V gene sequence: CDR1 MNHEY, CDR2 SVGAGI. Trimming cost V 4 bases and J 0 bases, with 6 bases left between them. The CDR3 covers 13 residues.

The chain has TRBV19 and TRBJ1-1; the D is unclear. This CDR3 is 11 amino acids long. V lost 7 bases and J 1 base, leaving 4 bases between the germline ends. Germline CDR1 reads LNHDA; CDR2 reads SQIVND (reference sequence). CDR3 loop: CASNGNTEAFF. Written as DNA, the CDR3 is TGTGCCAGTAACGGGAACACTGAAGCTTTCTTT.

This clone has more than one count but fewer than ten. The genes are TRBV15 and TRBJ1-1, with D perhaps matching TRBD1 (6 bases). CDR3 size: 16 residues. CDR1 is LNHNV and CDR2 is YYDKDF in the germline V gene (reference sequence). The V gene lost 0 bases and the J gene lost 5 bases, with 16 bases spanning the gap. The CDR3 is CATSRDISPTGTEAFF. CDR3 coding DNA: TGTGCCACCAGCAGAGATATTAGCCCCACAGGGACTGAAGCTTTCTTT.

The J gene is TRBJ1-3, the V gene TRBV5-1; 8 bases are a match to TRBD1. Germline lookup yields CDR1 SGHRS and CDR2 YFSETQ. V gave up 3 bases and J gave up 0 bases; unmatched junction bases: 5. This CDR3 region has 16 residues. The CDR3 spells CASSWGTGRSGNTIYF. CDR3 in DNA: TGCGCCAGCAGCTGGGGGACAGGACGCTCTGGAAACACCATATATTTT.

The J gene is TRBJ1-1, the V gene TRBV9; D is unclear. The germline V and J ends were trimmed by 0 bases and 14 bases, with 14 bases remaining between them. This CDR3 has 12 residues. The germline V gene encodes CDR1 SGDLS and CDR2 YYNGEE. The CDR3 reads CASSVGMGPLFF. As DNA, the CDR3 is TGTGCCAGCAGCGTAGGGATGGGCCCACTCTTCTTT.